Listed below are T cell receptor beta chains from one sample, sequenced in a study of T cell changes during pregnancy in multiple sclerosis. The table came from immunoSEQ multiplex PCR; TCRdb's copy has only in-frame clones and leaves some out. This sample yields under 70,000 clones, of which around 91% are seen a single time; 1% to 1.5% belongs to the top ten. The sequenced sample was peripheral blood, obtained after pregnancy. The receptors stem from a female donor in good health, enrolled as a control in a pregnancy study. Both conserved end residues are part of each CDR3. The D gene is left open where the match is weak. For some rows the clone size is stated as once, few or many, or as a class when expanded; others skip it.

d_call	clone_size	v_call	cdr3_length	j_call	cdr3_aa	cdr3_nt
NA	NA	TRBV9	16	TRBJ2-1	CASSVEAGLVGVEQFF	TGTGCCAGCAGCGTAGAGGCTGGGTTGGTAGGGGTCGAGCAGTTCTTC
TRBD1	NA	TRBV2	16	TRBJ2-7	CASSADRGPFSYEQYF	TGTGCCAGCAGTGCAGACAGGGGGCCCTTCTCCTACGAGCAGTACTTC
TRBD1	once	TRBV19	14	TRBJ2-7	CASSIRDRAYEQYF	TGTGCCAGTAGTATTAGGGACAGGGCATACGAGCAGTACTTC
NA	NA	TRBV7-2	15	TRBJ1-1	CASSRLGLTNTEAFF	TGTGCCAGCAGCCGCCTGGGGCTGACAAACACTGAAGCTTTCTTT
NA	NA	TRBV5-1	14	TRBJ1-1	CASSLAPGNTEAFF	TGCGCCAGCAGCTTGGCGCCAGGGAACACTGAAGCTTTCTTT
TRBD1	NA	TRBV10-3	15	TRBJ2-2	CAISRQGADTGELFF	TGTGCCATCAGCAGACAGGGGGCAGACACCGGGGAGCTGTTTTTT
TRBD2	few	TRBV5-5	15	TRBJ2-5	CASSLSGGTQETQYF	TGTGCCAGCAGCTTGAGCGGGGGGACTCAAGAGACCCAGTACTTC
TRBD2	NA	TRBV6-5	13	TRBJ2-3	CASSLPTSPTQYF	TGTGCCAGCAGTTTACCGACTAGCCCGACGCAGTATTTT
NA	NA	TRBV23-1	17	TRBJ1-1	CASSPVRVKGVNTEAFF	TGCGCCAGCAGTCCGGTACGGGTAAAGGGAGTGAACACTGAAGCTTTCTTT
NA	NA	TRBV19	11	TRBJ2-3	CASSPGGTQYF	TGTGCCAGTAGCCCCGGGGGTACGCAGTATTTT
TRBD2	NA	TRBV7-2	14	TRBJ2-5	CASSPAIAGGDQYF	TGTGCCAGCAGCCCCGCAATAGCGGGGGGGGACCAGTACTTC
TRBD1	NA	TRBV7-2	16	TRBJ2-1	CASSQAGTGSYNEQFF	TGTGCCAGCAGCCAGGCCGGGACAGGGTCCTACAATGAGCAGTTCTTC
NA	NA	TRBV6-5	15	TRBJ1-1	CASSYSSALNTEAFF	TGTGCCAGCAGTTACTCGTCTGCGCTGAACACTGAAGCTTTCTTT
TRBD2	NA	TRBV6-1	17	TRBJ2-1	CASSEAWAGGSYNEQFF	TGTGCCAGCAGTGAAGCCTGGGCGGGGGGATCCTACAATGAGCAGTTCTTC
NA	NA	TRBV7-2	14	TRBJ2-1	CASRLGADYNEQFF	TGTGCCAGCCGCCTAGGGGCAGACTACAATGAGCAGTTCTTC